A selection of T cell receptor beta chains follows, all from one sample in a study of T-cell reconstitution after alpha-beta-depleted transplantation in children. MiXCR, applied by TCRdb to the PCR reads, yields one record per CDR3 protein. The table shows 500,000 to 650,000 distinct CDR3 sequences, with 10% to 15% occurring only once. The sample in question was PBMCs, mostly from graft donor cells, obtained 360 days after TCRalphabeta/CD19-depleted stem cell transplant. These receptors came from a male patient aged 5 to 17 who had a stem cell transplant for acute myeloid leukemia, so the T cells may come from the graft donor. Each CDR3 is given with its conserved first and last residue. A D gene is named only where the DNA matches it firmly. Size is stated for part of the rows, as once, few or many counts, or as a class when the clone is expanded.

>TRBJ2-5|many|TRBD2|TRBV29-1
TGCAGCATAGTAGCGGGAGGCCTTCCGGAGACCCAGTACTTC
CSIVAGGLPETQYF
>TRBJ2-1|NA|TRBD2|TRBV6-2/TRBV6-3
TGTGCCAGCAGTTATGGGCTAGCGGGAGTAAGGCAGTTCTTC
CASSYGLAGVRQFF
>TRBJ2-7|few|NA|TRBV20-1
TGCAGTGCTACCGATGGGGCGGGATCCCACGAGCAGTACTTC
CSATDGAGSHEQYF
>TRBJ2-5|NA|NA|TRBV5-4
TGTGCCAGCAGCCCACCCGGACGACGACAAGAGACCCAGTACTTC
CASSPPGRRQETQYF
>TRBJ2-3|few|NA|TRBV5-5
TGTGCCAGCAGCTATGGACAGCGGACAGATACGCAGTATTTT
CASSYGQRTDTQYF
>TRBJ1-6|NA|NA|TRBV7-8
TGTGCCAGCAGCCCTCTAGTATCACCCCTCCACTTT
CASSPLVSPLHF
>TRBJ2-3|NA|NA|TRBV30
TGTGCCTGGAGTGTGGGGGTCGTCTTACTCACAGATACGCAGTATTTT
CAWSVGVVLLTDTQYF
>TRBJ2-7|many|TRBD1|TRBV4-2
TGTGCCAGCAGCCAGGAGACAGGGGGTTCGGGGGAGCAGTACTTC
CASSQETGGSGEQYF
>TRBJ2-7|many|NA|TRBV29-1
TGCAGCGTTGGGGTCTGGGATCATCACGAGCAGTACTTC
CSVGVWDHHEQYF
>TRBJ2-2|many|NA|TRBV9
TGTGCCAGCAGCGTGTCCCAGGGAAACACCGGGGAGCTGTTTTTT
CASSVSQGNTGELFF